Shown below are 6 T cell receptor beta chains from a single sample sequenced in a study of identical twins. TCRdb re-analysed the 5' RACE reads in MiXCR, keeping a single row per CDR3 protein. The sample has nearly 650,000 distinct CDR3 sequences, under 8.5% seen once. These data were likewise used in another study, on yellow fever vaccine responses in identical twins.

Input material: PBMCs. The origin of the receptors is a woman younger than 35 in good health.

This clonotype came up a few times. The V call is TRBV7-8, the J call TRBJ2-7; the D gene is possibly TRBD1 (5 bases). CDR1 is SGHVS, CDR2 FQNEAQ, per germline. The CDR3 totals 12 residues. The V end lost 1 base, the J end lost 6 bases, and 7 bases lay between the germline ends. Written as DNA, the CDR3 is TGTGCCAGCAGCTTAGTTAGGGGCGAGCAGTACGTC. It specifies CASSLVRGEQYV.

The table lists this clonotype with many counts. For the CDR3, the DNA is TGCGCCAGCAGTCTCGCTGTTATAGCGGGAGCGGGAGGGGAGCTGTTTTTT. Translating gives CASSLAVIAGAGGELFF. V and J are TRBV5-1 and TRBJ2-2; TRBD2 matches at 9 bases. Looked up from germline, CDR1 is SGHRS and CDR2 is YFSETQ. The CDR3 has 17 residues. V was pared by 5 bases and J by 8 bases, with 16 bases of the junction left unmatched.

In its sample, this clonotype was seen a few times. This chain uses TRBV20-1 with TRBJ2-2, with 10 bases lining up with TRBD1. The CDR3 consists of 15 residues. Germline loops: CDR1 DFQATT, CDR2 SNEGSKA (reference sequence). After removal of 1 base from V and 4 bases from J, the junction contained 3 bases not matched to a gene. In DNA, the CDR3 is TGCAGTGCTAGAGGAGGACAGGGGGTCACCGGGGAGCTGTTTTTT. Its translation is CSARGGQGVTGELFF.

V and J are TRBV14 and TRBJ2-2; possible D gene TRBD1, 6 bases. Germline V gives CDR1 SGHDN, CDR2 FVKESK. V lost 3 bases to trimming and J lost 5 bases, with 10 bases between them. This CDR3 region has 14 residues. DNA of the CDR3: TGTGCCAGCAGCCAGCAGGGGAGTACCGGGGAGCTGTTTTTT. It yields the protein CASSQQGSTGELFF.

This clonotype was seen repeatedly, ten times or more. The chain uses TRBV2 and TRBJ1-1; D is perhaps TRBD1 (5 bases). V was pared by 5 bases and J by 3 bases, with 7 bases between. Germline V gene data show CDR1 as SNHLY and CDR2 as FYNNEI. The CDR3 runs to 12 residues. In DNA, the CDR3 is TGTGCCAGCAGTCAGGGTTACACTGAAGCTTTCTTT. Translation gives CASSQGYTEAFF.

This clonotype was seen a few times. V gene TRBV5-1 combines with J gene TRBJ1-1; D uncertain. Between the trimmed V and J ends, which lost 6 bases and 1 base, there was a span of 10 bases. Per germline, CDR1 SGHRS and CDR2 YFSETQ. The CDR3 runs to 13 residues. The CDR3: CASIGVGNTEAFF. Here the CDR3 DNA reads TGCGCCAGCATTGGGGTAGGGAACACTGAAGCTTTCTTT. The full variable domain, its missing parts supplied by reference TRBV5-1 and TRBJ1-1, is KAGVTQTPRYLIKTRGQQVTLSCSPISGHRSVSWYQQTPGQGLQFLFEYFSETQRNKGNFPGRFSGRQFSNSRSEMNVSTLELGDSALYLCASIGVGNTEAFFGQGTRLTVV.